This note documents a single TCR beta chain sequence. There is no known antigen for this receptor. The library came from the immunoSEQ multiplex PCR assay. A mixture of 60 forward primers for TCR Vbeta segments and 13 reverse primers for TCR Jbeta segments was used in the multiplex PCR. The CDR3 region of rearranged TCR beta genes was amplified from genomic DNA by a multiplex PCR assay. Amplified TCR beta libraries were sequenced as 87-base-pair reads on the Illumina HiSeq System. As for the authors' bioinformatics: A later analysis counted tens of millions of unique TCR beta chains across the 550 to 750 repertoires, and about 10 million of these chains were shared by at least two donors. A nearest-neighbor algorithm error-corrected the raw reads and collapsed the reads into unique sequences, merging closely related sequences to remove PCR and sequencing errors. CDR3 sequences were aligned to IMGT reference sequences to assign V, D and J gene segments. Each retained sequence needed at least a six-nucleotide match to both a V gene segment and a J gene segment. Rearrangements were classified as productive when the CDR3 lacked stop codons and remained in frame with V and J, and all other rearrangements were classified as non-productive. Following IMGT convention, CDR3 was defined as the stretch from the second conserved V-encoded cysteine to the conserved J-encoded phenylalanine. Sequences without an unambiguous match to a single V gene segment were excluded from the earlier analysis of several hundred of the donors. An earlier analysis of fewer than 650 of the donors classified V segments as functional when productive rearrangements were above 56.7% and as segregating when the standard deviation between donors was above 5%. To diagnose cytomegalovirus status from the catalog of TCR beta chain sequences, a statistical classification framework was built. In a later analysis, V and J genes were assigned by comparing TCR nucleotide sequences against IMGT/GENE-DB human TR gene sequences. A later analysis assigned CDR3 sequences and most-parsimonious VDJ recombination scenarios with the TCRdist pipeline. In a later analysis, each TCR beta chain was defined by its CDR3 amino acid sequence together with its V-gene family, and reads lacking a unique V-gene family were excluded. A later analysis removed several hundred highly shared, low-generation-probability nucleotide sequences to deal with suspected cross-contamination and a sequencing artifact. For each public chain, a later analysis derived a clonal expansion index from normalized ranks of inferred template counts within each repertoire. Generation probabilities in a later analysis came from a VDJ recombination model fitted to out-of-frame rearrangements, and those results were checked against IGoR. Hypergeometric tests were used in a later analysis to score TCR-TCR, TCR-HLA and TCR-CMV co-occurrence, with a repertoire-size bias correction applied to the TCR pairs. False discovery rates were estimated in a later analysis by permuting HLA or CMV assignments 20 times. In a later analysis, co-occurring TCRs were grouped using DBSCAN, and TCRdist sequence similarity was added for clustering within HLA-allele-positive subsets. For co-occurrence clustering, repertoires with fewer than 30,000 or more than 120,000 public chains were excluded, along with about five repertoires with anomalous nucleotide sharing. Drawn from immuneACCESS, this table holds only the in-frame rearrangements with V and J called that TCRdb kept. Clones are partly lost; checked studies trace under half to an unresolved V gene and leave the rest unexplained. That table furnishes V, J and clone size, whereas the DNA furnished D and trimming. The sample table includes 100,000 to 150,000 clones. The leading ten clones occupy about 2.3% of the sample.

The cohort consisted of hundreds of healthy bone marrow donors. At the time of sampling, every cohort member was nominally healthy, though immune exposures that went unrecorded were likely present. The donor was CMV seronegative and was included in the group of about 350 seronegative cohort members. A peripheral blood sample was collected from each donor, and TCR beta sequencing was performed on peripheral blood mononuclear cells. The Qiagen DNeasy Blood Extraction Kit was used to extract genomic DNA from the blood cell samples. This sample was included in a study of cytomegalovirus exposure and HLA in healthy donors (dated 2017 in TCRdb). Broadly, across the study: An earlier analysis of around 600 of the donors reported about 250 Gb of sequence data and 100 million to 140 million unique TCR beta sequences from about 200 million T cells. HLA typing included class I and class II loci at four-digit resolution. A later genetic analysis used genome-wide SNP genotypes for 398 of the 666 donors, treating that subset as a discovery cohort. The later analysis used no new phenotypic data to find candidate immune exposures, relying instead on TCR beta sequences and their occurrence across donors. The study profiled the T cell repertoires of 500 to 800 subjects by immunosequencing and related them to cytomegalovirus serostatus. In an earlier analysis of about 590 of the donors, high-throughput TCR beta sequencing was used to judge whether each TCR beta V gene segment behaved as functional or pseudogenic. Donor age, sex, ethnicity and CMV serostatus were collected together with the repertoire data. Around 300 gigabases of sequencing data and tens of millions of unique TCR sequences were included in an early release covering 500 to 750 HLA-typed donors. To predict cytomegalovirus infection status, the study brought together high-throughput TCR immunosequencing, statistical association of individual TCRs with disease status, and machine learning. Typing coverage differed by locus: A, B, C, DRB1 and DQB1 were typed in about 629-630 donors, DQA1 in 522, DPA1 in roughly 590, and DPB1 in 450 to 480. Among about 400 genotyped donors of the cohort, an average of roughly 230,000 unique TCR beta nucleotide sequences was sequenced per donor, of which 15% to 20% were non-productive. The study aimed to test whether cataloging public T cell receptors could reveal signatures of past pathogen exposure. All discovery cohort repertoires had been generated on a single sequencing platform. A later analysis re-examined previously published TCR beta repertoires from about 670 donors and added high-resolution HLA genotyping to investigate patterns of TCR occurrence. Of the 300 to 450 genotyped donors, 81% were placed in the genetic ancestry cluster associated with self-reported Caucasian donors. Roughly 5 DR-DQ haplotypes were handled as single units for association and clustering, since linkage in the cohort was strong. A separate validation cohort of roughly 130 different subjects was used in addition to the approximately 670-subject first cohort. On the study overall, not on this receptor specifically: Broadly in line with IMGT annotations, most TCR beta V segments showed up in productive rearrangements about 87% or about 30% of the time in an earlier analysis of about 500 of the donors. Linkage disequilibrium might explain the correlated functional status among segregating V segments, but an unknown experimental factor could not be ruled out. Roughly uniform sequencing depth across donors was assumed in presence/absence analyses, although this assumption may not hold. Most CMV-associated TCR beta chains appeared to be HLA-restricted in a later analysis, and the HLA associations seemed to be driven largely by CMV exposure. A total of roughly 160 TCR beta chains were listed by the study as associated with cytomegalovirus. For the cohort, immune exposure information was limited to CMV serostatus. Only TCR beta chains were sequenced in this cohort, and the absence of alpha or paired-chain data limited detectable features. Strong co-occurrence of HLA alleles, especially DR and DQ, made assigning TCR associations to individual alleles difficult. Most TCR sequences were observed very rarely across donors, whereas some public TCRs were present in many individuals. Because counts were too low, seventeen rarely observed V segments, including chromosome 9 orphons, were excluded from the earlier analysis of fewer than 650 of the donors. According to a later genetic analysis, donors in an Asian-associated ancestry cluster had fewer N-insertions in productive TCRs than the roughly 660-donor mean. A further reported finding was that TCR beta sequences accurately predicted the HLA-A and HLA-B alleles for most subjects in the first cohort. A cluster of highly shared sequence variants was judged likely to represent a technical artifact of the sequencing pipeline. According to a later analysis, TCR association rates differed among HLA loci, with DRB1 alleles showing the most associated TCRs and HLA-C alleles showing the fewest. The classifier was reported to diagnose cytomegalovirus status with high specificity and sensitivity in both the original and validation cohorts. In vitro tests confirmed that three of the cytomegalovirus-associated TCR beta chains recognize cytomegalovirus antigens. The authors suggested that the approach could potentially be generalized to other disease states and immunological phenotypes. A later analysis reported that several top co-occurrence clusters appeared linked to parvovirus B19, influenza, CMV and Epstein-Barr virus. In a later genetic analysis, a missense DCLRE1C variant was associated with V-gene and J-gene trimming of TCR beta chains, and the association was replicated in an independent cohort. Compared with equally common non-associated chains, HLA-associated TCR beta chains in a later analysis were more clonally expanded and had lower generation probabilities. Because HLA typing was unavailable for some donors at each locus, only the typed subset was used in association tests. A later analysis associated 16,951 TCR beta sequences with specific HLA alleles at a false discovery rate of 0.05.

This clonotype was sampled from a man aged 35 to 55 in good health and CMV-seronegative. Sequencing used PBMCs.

The CDR3 region reads CASSLGRGSSRDSGNTIYF. The DNA sequence is as follows: TGTGCCAGCAGCTTAGGGCGAGGCTCATCCCGGGACTCTGGAAACACCATATATTTT. The chain employs TRBV7-8 and TRBJ1-3; no D segment can be confidently identified. The CDR3 goes from the cysteine to the phenylalanine over 19 residues. Left in the record is the CDR3 DNA by itself, 57 bases read in frame from the first base. Between the V and J ends, shortened by 1 base and 0 bases respectively, the junction contains 19 bases. CDR1 SGHVS and CDR2 FQNEAQ were looked up in the germline V gene.